This T cell receptor beta chain is drawn from a study of shared clonotypes between healthy human individuals. CDR3 size: 11 residues. Germline lookup yields CDR1 SNHLY and CDR2 FYNNEI. Trimming took 6 bases from V and 8 from J, leaving 10 bases between them. The method was immunoSEQ multiplex PCR; TCRdb's version includes in-frame clones alone and lacks a portion of them. The sample contains 2 million or so clones, 95% of which appear only once. The TCR originated in a man aged 18-30 years in good health. The sample taken for sequencing was naive CD4+ T cells sorted from blood. Described subset: CD45RA+ positively selected. The J gene is TRBJ1-2, the V gene TRBV2; D gene uncertain. CDR3 bases: TGTGCCAGCAGCTTAACCCTGGGCTACACCTTC. Translation gives CASSLTLGYTF.